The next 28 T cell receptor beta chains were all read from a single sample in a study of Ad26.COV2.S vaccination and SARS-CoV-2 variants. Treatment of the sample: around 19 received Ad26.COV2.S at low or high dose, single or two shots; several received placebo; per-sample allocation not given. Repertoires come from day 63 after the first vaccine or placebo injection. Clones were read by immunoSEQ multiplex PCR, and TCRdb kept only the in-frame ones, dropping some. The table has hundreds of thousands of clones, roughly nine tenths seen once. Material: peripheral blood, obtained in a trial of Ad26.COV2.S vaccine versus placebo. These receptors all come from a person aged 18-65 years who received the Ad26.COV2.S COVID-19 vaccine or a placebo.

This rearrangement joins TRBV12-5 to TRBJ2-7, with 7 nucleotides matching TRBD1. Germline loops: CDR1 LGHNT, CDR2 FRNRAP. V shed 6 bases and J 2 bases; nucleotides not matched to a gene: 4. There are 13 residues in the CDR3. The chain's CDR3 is CASGGQETYEQYF. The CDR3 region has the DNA TGTGCTAGTGGCGGACAGGAGACCTACGAGCAGTACTTC.

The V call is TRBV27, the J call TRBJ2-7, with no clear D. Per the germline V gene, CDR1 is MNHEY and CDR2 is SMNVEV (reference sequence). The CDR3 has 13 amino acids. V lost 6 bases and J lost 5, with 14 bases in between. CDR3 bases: TGTGCCAGCAGGCTTCAGGATGCCCACGAGCAGTACTTC. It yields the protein CASRLQDAHEQYF.

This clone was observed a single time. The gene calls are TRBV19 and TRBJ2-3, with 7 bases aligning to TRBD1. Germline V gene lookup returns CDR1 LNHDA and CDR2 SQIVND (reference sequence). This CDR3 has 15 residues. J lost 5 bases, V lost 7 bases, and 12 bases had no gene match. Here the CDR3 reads CASNGRTGARDTQYF. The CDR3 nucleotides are TGTGCCAGTAATGGGAGAACAGGGGCAAGAGATACGCAGTATTTT.

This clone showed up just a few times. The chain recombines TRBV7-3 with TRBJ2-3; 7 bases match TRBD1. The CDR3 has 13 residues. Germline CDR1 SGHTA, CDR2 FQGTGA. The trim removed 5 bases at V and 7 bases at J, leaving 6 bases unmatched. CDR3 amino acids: CASSPPGGHTQYF. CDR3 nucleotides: TGTGCCAGCAGCCCCCCAGGGGGTCATACGCAGTATTTT.

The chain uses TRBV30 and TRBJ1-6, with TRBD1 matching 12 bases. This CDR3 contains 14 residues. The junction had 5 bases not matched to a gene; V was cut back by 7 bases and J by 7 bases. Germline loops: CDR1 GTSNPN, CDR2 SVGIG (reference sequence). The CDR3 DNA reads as TGTGCCTCGCCGGGACAGGGGGCGAATTCACCCCTCCACTTT. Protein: CASPGQGANSPLHF.

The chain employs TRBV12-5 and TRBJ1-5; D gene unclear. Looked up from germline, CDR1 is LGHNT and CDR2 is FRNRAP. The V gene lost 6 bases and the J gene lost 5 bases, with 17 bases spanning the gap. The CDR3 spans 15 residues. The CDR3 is CASGPGSSDDQPQHF. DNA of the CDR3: TGTGCTAGTGGGCCCGGGTCCTCAGACGATCAGCCCCAGCATTTT.

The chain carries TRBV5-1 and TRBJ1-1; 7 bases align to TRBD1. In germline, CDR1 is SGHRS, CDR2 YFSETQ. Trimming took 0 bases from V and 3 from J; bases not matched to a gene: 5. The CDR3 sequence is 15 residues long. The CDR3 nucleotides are TGCGCCAGCAGCTTGGGTGCCAGGGGGGACACTGAAGCTTTCTTT. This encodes CASSLGARGDTEAFF. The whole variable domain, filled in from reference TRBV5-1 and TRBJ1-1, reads KAGVTQTPRYLIKTRGQQVTLSCSPISGHRSVSWYQQTPGQGLQFLFEYFSETQRNKGNFPGRFSGRQFSNSRSEMNVSTLELGDSALYLCASSLGARGDTEAFFGQGTRLTVV.

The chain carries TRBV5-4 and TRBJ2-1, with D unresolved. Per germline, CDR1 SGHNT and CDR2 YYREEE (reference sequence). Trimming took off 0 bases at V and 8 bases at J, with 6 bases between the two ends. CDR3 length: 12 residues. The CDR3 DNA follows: TGTGCCAGCAGCTTGGCGTGGGATGAGCAGTTCTTC. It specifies CASSLAWDEQFF.

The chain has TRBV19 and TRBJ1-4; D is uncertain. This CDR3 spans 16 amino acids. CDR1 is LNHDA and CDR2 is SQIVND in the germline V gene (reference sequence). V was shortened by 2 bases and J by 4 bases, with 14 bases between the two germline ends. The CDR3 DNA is TGTGCCAGTAGTATATCAGTAAGCGGAAATAATGAAAAACTGTTTTTT. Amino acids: CASSISVSGNNEKLFF.

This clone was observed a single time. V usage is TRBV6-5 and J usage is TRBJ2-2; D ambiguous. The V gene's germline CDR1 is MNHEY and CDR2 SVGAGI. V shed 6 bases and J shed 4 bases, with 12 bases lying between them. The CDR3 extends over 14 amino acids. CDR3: CASSRLGGTGELFF. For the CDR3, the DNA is TGTGCCAGCAGCCGCTTGGGCGGCACCGGGGAGCTGTTTTTT.

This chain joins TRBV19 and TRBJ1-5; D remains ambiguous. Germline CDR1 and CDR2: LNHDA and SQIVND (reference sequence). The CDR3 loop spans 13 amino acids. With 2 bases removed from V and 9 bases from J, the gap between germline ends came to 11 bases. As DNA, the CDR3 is TGTGCCAGTAGTATAAAGGTTTCGGTGCCCCAGCATTTT. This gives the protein CASSIKVSVPQHF.

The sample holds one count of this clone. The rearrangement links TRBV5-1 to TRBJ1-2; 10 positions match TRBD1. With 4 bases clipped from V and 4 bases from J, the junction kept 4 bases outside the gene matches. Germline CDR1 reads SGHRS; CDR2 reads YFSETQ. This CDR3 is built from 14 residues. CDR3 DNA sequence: TGCGCCAGCAGCCCAGGGGACAGGGGCTATGGCTACACCTTC. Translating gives CASSPGDRGYGYTF.

Here the CDR3 DNA reads TGTGCCATCAGTGAGGAACTAGCGGGAGGCGGCGGGGAGCTGTTTTTT. This translates into CAISEELAGGGGELFF. V is TRBV10-3 and J is TRBJ2-2; 12 bases align to TRBD2. Germline assignment: CDR1 ENHRY and CDR2 SYGVKD. The CDR3 consists of 16 residues. The junction had 5 bases not matched to a gene; V was cut back by 2 bases and J by 7 bases.

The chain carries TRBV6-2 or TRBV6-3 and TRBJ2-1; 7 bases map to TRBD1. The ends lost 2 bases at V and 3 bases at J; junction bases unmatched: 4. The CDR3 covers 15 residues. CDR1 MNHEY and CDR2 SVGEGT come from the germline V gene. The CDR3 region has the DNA TGTGCCAGCAGTTACGAGGGACAGTTCTACAATGAGCAGTTCTTC. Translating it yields CASSYEGQFYNEQFF.

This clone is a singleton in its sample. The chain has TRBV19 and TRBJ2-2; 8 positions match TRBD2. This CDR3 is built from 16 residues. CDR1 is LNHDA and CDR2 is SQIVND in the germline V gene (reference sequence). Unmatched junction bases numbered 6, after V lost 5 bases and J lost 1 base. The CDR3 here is CASSLATSVNTGELFF. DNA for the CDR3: TGTGCCAGTAGTCTAGCGACTAGCGTGAACACCGGGGAGCTGTTTTTT.

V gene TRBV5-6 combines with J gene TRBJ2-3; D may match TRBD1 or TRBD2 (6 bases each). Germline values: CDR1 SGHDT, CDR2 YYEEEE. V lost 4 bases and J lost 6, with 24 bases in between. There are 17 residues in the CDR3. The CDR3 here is CASSGRGASTRSDTQYF. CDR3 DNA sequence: TGTGCCAGCAGCGGAAGGGGGGCGTCCACTAGATCTGATACGCAGTATTTT.

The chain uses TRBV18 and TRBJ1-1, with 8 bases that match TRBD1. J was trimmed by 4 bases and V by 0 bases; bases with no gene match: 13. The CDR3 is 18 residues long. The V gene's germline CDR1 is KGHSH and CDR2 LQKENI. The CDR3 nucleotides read TGTGCCAGCTCACCACCCGGACAGGGCGCACTTTGGGGCACTGAAGCTTTCTTT. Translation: CASSPPGQGALWGTEAFF. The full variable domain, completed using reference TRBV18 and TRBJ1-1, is NAGVMQNPRHLVRRRGQEARLRCSPMKGHSHVYWYRQLPEEGLKFMVYLQKENIIDESGMPKERFSAEFPKEGPSILRIQQVVRGDSAAYFCASSPPGQGALWGTEAFFGQGTRLTVV.

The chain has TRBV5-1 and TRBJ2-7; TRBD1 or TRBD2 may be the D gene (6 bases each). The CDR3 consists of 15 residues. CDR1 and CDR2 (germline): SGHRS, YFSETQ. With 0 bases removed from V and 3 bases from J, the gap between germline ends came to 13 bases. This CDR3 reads CASSLAGAGSYEQYF. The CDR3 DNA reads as TGCGCCAGCAGCTTGGCGGGGGCCGGCAGCTACGAGCAGTACTTC.

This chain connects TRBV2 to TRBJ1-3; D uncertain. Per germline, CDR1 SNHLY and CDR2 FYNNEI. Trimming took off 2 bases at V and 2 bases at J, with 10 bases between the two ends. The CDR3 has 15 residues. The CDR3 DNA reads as TGTGCCAGCAGTGAAAGCAGCGGTCCTGGAAACACCATATATTTT. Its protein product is CASSESSGPGNTIYF.

CDR3 nucleotide sequence: TGCAGCGTTGAAATGCAAGGTTATGGCTACACCTTC. As protein: CSVEMQGYGYTF. V gene TRBV29-1 combines with J gene TRBJ1-2; D unclear. Germline-derived CDR1 and CDR2 are SQVTM and ANQGSEA. The CDR3 runs to 12 residues. V lost 2 bases and J 5 bases, leaving 9 bases between the germline ends.

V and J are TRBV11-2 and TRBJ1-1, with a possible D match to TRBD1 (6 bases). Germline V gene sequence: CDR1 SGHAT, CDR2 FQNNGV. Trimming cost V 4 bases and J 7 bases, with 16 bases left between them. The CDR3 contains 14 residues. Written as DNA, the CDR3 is TGTGCCAGCAGCTCGTGGGGGCGGGGGCTTGAAGCTTTCTTT. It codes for CASSSWGRGLEAFF.

Written as DNA, the CDR3 is TGTGCCACCAGCCTACAGGGGGCTTCCTACGAGCAGTACTTC. It translates to CATSLQGASYEQYF. The chain combines TRBV15 with TRBJ2-7; 9 bases are a match to TRBD1. Trimming took 5 bases from V and 1 from J; bases not matched to a gene: 3. CDR1 and CDR2 (germline): LNHNV, YYDKDF (reference sequence). The CDR3 length is 14 residues.

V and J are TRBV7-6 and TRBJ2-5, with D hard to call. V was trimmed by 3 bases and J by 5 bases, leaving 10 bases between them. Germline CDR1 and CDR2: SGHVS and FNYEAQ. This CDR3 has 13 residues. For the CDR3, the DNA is TGTGCCAGCAGCTTGAGTCAGAGGGAGACCCAGTACTTC. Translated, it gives CASSLSQRETQYF.

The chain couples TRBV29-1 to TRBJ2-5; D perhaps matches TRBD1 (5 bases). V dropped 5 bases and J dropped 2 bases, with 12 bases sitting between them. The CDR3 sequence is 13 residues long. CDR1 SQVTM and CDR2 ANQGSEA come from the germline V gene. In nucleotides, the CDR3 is TGCAGCGTTAGGGGTGTGGGGCAAGAGACCCAGTACTTC. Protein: CSVRGVGQETQYF. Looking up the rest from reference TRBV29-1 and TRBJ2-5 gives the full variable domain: SAVISQKPSRDICQRGTSLTIQCQVDSQVTMMFWYRQQPGQSLTLIATANQGSEATYESGFVIDKFPISRPNLTFSTLTVSNMSPEDSSIYLCSVRGVGQETQYFGPGTRLLVL.

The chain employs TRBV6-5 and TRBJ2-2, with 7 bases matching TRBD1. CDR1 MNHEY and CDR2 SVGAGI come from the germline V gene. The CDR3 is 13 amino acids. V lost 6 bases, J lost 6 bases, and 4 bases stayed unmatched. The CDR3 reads CASSPQGPGELFF. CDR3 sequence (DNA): TGTGCCAGCAGCCCACAGGGGCCCGGGGAGCTGTTTTTT.

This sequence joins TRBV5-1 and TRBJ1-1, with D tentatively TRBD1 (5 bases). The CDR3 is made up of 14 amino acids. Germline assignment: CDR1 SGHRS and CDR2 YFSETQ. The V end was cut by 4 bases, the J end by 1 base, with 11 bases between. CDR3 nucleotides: TGCGCCAGCAGCCCCGGGACGGCGAACACTGAAGCTTTCTTT. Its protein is CASSPGTANTEAFF.

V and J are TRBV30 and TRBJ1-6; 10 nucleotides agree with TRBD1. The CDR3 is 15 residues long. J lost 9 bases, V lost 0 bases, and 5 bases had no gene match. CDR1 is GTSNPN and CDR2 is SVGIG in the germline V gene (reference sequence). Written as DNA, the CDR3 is TGTGCCTGGAGTGTACGGAGACAGGGGGCTTCACCCCTCCACTTT. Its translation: CAWSVRRQGASPLHF.

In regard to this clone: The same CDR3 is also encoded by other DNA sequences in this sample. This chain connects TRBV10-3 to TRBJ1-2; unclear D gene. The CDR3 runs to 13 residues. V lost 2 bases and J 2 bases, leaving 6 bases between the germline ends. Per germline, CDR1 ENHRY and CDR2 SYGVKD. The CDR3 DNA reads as TGTGCCATCAGTGAGAACGGAAACTATGGCTACACCTTC. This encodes CAISENGNYGYTF.